The rows below give T cell receptor beta chains drawn from one sample of a study of T cells in Graves' hyperthyroidism and ophthalmopathy. One entry per CDR3 protein, called by TCRdb with MiXCR from the multiplex PCR reads. Among about 560,000 distinct CDR3 sequences listed, 16% were seen once. Sequencing input: blood. The receptor source for this set is a woman younger than 35 with Graves' hyperthyroidism. The CDR3 runs from the conserved cysteine through the conserved F or W. A D gene is named only where the DNA matches it firmly. Not all rows give a size; the values are once, few, many and, for expanded clones, a class.

length	V	J	size	D	CDR3	DNA
13	TRBV20-1	TRBJ2-7	many	.	CSAPPVQGYEQYF	TGCAGTGCTCCCCCCGTGCAGGGCTACGAGCAGTACTTC
14	TRBV19	TRBJ2-3	.	.	CASSMQSSTDTQYF	TGTGCCAGTAGTATGCAGTCCAGCACAGATACGCAGTATTTT
16	TRBV12-3/TRBV12-4	TRBJ2-7	many	.	CASSSTGTPRGYEQYF	TGTGCCAGCAGCTCGACCGGGACCCCACGGGGATACGAGCAGTACTTC
16	TRBV27	TRBJ2-1	.	TRBD2	CASSFNRVLAGGEQFF	TGTGCCAGCAGTTTCAACAGGGTACTAGCGGGAGGCGAGCAGTTCTTC
16	TRBV13	TRBJ2-3	many	TRBD2	CASSLVQLAGADTQYF	TGTGCCAGCAGCTTAGTTCAACTAGCGGGGGCAGATACGCAGTATTTT
19	TRBV3-1	TRBJ2-2	.	TRBD2	CASSQFAGLAGANTGELFF	TGTGCCAGCAGCCAATTTGCGGGACTAGCGGGCGCGAACACCGGGGAGCTGTTTTTT
12	TRBV4-1	TRBJ1-6	.	.	CASSQELGPLHF	TGCGCCAGCAGCCAAGAGCTAGGCCCCCTCCACTTT
14	TRBV7-9	TRBJ2-5	many	TRBD1	CASSKTGQGVTQYF	TGTGCCAGCAGCAAAACGGGACAGGGGGTGACCCAGTACTTC
18	TRBV4-3	TRBJ2-4	.	TRBD2	CASSQDPSGGAAWNIQYF	TGCGCCAGCAGCCAAGATCCGAGCGGGGGGGCCGCGTGGAACATTCAGTACTTC
14	TRBV11-2	TRBJ2-3	many	.	CASRSRAAGDTQYF	TGTGCCAGCAGGTCTCGGGCCGCCGGAGATACGCAGTATTTT
13	TRBV29-1	TRBJ2-7	many	.	CSVETGKLYEQYF	TGCAGCGTTGAAACAGGGAAGCTCTACGAGCAGTACTTC
14	TRBV20-1	TRBJ2-7	many	TRBD2	CSAKRASGSYEQYF	TGCAGTGCGAAAAGGGCTAGCGGGAGTTACGAGCAGTACTTC
15	TRBV7-9	TRBJ1-5	.	.	CASSSGTGRDQPQHF	TGTGCCAGCAGCTCAGGAACGGGACGAGATCAGCCCCAGCATTTT
15	TRBV5-5	TRBJ2-3	many	TRBD2	CASSLGGTITDTQYF	TGTGCCAGCAGCTTGGGCGGGACTATAACAGATACGCAGTATTTT
15	TRBV27	TRBJ2-1	many	TRBD1	CASSLMAGGRNEQFF	TGTGCCAGCAGTTTAATGGCAGGGGGTAGGAATGAGCAGTTCTTC
19	TRBV9	TRBJ1-5	.	.	CASSVARCKGTYSNQPQHF	TGTGCCAGCAGCGTAGCGAGATGCAAGGGCACCTATAGCAATCAGCCCCAGCATTTT
17	TRBV29-1	TRBJ2-7	many	TRBD2	CSVLERPGLAITYEQYF	TGCAGCGTCCTGGAGCGTCCGGGACTAGCGATTACCTACGAGCAGTACTTC
14	TRBV25-1	TRBJ1-4	.	TRBD1	CASSSNTGVEKLFF	TGTGCCAGCAGTTCAAACACAGGGGTTGAAAAACTGTTTTTT
19	TRBV6-1	TRBJ2-6	many	TRBD1	CASGWAPGQFSSGANVLTF	TGTGCCAGCGGCTGGGCTCCGGGACAGTTTAGCTCTGGGGCCAACGTCCTGACTTTC
15	TRBV5-6	TRBJ2-5	many	TRBD2	CASSSLAGGLETQYF	TGTGCCAGCAGCTCCCTAGCGGGGGGGCTGGAGACCCAGTACTTC
21	TRBV12-5	TRBJ1-3	many	TRBD1	CASGLGLGTGRRRRSGNTIYF	TGTGCTAGTGGTTTGGGACTCGGGACAGGGAGACGTCGACGCTCTGGAAACACCATATATTTT
14	TRBV7-2	TRBJ2-1	many	TRBD2	CASRLSGGAHEQFF	TGTGCCAGCAGACTTAGCGGGGGGGCCCATGAGCAGTTCTTC
14	TRBV18	TRBJ1-6	.	.	CASSPVGDNSPLHF	TGTGCCAGCTCCCCGGTGGGTGATAATTCACCCCTCCACTTT
15	TRBV7-2	TRBJ1-1	many	TRBD1	CASSHWDRLNTEAFF	TGTGCCAGCAGCCACTGGGACAGGTTGAACACTGAAGCTTTCTTT
14	TRBV19	TRBJ2-5	few	TRBD1	CASSSGGQGETQYF	TGTGCCAGTAGTAGTGGGGGACAGGGGGAGACCCAGTACTTC
15	TRBV28	TRBJ2-6	many	.	CASSFGSSGANVLTF	TGTGCCAGCAGTTTCGGCAGCTCTGGGGCCAACGTCCTGACTTTC
17	TRBV19	TRBJ1-5	.	.	CASSEHQGRPRDQPQHF	TGTGCCAGTAGCGAGCATCAAGGTCGGCCCCGGGATCAGCCCCAGCATTTT
16	TRBV12-3/TRBV12-4	TRBJ2-3	many	.	CASSLAGAGSPPWQYF	TGTGCCAGCAGTTTAGCGGGAGCGGGTAGCCCTCCTTGGCAGTATTTT